This T cell receptor (beta chain) derives from a study of control samples from healthy donors and cancer patients. Libraries were prepared by immunoSEQ multiplex PCR; TCRdb keeps only in-frame clonotypes and omits some of them. The sample lists fewer than 200,000 clones; nearly 96% were seen once. V shed 5 bases and J 5 bases; nucleotides not matched to a gene: 13. CDR1 KGHSH and CDR2 LQKENI come from the germline V gene. The CDR3 covers 16 residues. This TCR was recovered from a woman aged 25 to 39 in good health. The specimen sequenced was blood. The chain joins TRBV18 to TRBJ1-2, with 8 bases identical to TRBD1. CDR3 in DNA: TGTGCCAGCTCAGGGCCTCTTCAGCAGGGGGCTTATGGCTACACCTTC. This codes for CASSGPLQQGAYGYTF.